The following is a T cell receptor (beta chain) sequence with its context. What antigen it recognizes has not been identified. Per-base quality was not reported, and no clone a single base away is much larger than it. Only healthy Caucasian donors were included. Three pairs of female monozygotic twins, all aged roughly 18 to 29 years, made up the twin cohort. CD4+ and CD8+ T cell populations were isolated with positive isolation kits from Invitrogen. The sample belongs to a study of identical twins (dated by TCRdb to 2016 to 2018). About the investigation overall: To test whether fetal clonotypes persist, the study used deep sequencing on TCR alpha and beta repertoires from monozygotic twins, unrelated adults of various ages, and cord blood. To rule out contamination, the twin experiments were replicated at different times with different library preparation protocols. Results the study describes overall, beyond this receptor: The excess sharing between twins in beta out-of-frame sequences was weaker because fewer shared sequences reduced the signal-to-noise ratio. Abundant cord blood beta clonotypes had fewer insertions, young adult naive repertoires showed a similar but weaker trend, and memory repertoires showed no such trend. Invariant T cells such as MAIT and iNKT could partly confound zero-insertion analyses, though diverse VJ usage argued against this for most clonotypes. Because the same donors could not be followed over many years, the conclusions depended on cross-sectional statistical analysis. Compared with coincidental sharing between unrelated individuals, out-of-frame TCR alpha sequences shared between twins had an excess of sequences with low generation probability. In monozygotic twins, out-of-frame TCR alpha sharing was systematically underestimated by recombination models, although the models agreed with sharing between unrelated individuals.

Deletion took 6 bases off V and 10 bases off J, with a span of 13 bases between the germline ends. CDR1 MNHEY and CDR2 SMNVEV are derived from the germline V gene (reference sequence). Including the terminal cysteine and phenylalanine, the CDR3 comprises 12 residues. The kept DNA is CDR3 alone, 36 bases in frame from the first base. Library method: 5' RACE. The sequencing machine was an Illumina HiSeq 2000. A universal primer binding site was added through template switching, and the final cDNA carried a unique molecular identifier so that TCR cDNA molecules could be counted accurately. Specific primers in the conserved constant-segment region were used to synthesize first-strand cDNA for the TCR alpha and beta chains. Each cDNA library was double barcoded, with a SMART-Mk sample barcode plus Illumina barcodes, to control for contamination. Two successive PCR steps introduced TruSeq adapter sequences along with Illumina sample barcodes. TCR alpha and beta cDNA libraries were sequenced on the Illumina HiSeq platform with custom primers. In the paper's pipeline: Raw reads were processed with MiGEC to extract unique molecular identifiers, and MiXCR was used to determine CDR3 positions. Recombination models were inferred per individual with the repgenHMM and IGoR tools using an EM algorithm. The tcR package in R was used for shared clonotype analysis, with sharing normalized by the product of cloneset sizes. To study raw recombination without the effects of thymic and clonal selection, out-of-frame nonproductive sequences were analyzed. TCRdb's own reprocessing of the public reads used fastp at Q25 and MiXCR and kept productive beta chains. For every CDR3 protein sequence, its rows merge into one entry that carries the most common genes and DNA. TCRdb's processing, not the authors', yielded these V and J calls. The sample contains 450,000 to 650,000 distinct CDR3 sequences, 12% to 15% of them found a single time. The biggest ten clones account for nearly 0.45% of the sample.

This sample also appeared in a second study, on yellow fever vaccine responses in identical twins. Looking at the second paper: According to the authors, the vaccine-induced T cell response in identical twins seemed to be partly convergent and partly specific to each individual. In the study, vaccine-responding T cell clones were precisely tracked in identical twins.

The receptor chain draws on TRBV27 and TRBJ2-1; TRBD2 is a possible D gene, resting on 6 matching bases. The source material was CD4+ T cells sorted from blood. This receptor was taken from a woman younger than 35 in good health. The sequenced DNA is TGTGCCAGCAGCCATGGAGGGGACGAGCAGTTCTTC. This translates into CASSHGGDEQFF.